This TCR beta chain was profiled in a study of T-cell reconstitution after alpha-beta-depleted transplantation in children. Broader study findings: Surviving thymic progenitors and recipient T cells were the source of high TCRbeta diversity at day 60 in some patients. In patients about two months after transplant, alpha-beta T cells reportedly arose from several hundred expanded graft clones.

Unique molecular identifiers were incorporated into the prepared TCRbeta library. One entry per CDR3 protein results from TCRdb running MiXCR on the PCR reads. The sample contains 500,000 or so distinct CDR3 sequences, 9.5% to 12% of which appear only once. The CDR3 extends over 14 amino acids. V lost 4 bases to trimming and J lost 1 base, with 11 bases between them. Germline V gene sequence: CDR1 SNHLY, CDR2 FYNNEI. On this clonotype: Its antigen is undetermined.

The sequence derives from a female patient aged 2-9 years who had a stem cell transplant for aplastic anemia, so the T cells may come from the graft donor. The V and J genes are TRBV2 and TRBJ2-7; no definite D call. Sequences were derived from PBMCs, mostly from graft donor cells, sampled 180 days after TCRalphabeta/CD19-depleted stem cell transplant. The CDR3: CASSGGMRSYEQYF. CDR3 coding DNA: TGTGCCAGCAGTGGGGGTATGAGGTCCTACGAGCAGTACTTC.